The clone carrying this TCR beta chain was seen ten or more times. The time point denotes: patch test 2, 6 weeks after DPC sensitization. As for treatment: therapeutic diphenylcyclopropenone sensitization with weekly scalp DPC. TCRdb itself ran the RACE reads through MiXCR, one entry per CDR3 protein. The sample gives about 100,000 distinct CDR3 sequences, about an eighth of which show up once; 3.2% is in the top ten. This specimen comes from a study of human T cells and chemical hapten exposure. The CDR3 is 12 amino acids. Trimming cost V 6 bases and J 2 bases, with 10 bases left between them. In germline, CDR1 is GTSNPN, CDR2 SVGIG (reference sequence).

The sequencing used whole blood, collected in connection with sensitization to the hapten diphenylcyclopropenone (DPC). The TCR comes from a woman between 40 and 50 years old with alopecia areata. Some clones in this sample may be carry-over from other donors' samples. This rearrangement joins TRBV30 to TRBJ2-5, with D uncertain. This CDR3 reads CACIAAQETQYF. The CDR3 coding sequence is TGTGCCTGCATAGCAGCACAAGAGACCCAGTACTTC.